The 10 T cell receptor beta chains given below trace back to one sample, sequenced in a study of CD4 T cells in relation to SARS-CoV-2 and coronaviruses. Profiling relied on immunoSEQ multiplex PCR, and the TCRdb table lists in-frame clones only, not all of them. Among roughly 20,000 clones listed, just under 80% were seen once. CD4+ T cells from unexposed donors were obtained before the COVID-19 pandemic (2011-2018). After about 10 days of culture, CD4+ T cells were isolated. Their antigens are not known. What was sequenced was CD4+ T cells from PBMCs, cultured in vitro. Receptors originate from a human donor in good health.

The chain joins TRBV14 to TRBJ1-5; D remains unclear. The CDR3 has 18 residues. Trimming left V 0 bases short and J 3 bases short, with 18 bases between. From germline, CDR1 is SGHDN and CDR2 FVKESK. This CDR3 reads CASSQDPPPSGFNQPQHF. DNA for the CDR3: TGTGCCAGCAGCCAAGATCCCCCCCCCAGTGGGTTCAATCAGCCCCAGCATTTT. Using reference TRBV14 and TRBJ1-5 for the parts outside the CDR3, the full variable domain is EAGVTQFPSHSVIEKGQTVTLRCDPISGHDNLYWYRRVMGKEIKFLLHFVKESKQDESGMPNNRFLAERTGGTYSTLKVQPAELEDSGVYFCASSQDPPPSGFNQPQHFGDGTRLSIL.

The chain has TRBV5-8 and TRBJ2-3, with D possibly being TRBD2 (5 bases). V lost 4 bases, J lost 3 bases, and 18 bases lay in between. The CDR3 contains 16 residues. Germline CDR1 reads SGHTS; CDR2 reads YDEGEE. The CDR3 DNA reads as TGTGCCAGCAGCCACGGACTGACGGACCAAACAGATACGCAGTATTTT. This codes for CASSHGLTDQTDTQYF.

This rearrangement joins TRBV7-9 to TRBJ1-4; 7 bases match TRBD1. The J segment lost 4 bases and the V segment lost 1 base, leaving 6 bases of the junction unmatched. This CDR3 comprises 16 residues. Germline V gives CDR1 SEHNR, CDR2 FQNEAQ (reference sequence). CDR3: CASSLGTGSLNEKLFF. CDR3 DNA sequence: TGTGCCAGCAGCTTAGGGACAGGCAGCCTTAATGAAAAACTGTTTTTT.

About this clone: The germline gene is not matched at one end of the junction; a read error may be the cause. V and J are TRBV18 and TRBJ2-1; 10 nucleotides line up with TRBD1. Looked up from germline, CDR1 is KGHSH and CDR2 is LQKENI. The CDR3 sequence is 11 residues long. The CDR3 is CASSPGQGYVF. DNA for the CDR3: TGTGCCAGCTCACCGGGACAGGGGTATGTCTTC. The full variable domain, its missing parts supplied by reference TRBV18 and TRBJ2-1, is NAGVMQNPRHLVRRRGQEARLRCSPMKGHSHVYWYRQLPEEGLKFMVYLQKENIIDESGMPKERFSAEFPKEGPSILRIQQVVRGDSAAYFCASSPGQGYVFGPGTRLTVL.

The chain uses TRBV24-1 and TRBJ2-2, with 9 bases matching TRBD1. CDR3 length: 19 residues. The V segment lost 5 bases and the J segment 0 bases; nucleotides outside the gene matches: 12. The V gene's germline CDR1 is KGHDR and CDR2 SFDVKD. CDR3 sequence reads: CATSGVGQGSFANTGELFF. DNA of the CDR3: TGTGCCACCAGTGGGGTTGGACAGGGGTCGTTCGCGAACACCGGGGAGCTGTTTTTT.

This clone was detected once. The gene calls are TRBV19 and TRBJ2-1; 8 positions match TRBD2. The CDR3 contains 17 residues. Trimming cost V 5 bases and J 6 bases; bases outside gene matches: 15. Germline CDR1 and CDR2: LNHDA and SQIVND (reference sequence). CDR3 loop: CASSLRPPGTSVNEQFF. Here the CDR3 DNA reads TGTGCCAGTAGTTTGAGACCACCCGGGACTAGTGTCAATGAGCAGTTCTTC. Drawing the rest from reference TRBV19 and TRBJ2-1, the complete variable domain is DGGITQSPKYLFRKEGQNVTLSCEQNLNHDAMYWYRQDPGQGLRLIYYSQIVNDFQKGDIAEGYSVSREKKESFPLTVTSAQKNPTAFYLCASSLRPPGTSVNEQFFGPGTRLTVL.

The gene calls are TRBV2 and TRBJ2-1; perhaps TRBD2 as D (6 bases). Germline-derived CDR1 and CDR2 are SNHLY and FYNNEI. Trimming pared 6 bases from V and 8 bases from J, leaving 14 bases between. CDR3 length equals 13 residues. CDR3 bases: TGTGCCAGCAGGAACCGGGAGATCGATGAGCAGTTCTTC. Its translation is CASRNREIDEQFF. Supplemented by reference TRBV2 and TRBJ2-1, the full variable domain reads EPEVTQTPSHQVTQMGQEVILRCVPISNHLYFYWYRQILGQKVEFLVSFYNNEISEKSEIFDDQFSVERPDGSNFTLKIRSTKLEDSAMYFCASRNREIDEQFFGPGTRLTVL.

This chain connects TRBV19 to TRBJ1-1, with 7 nucleotides matching TRBD1. Germline CDR1 LNHDA, CDR2 SQIVND (reference sequence). The CDR3 consists of 13 residues. V lost 11 bases and J lost 4; bases outside the gene matches: 10. In DNA form, the CDR3 reads TGTGCCGCAGCCCGCAGGGGGGTCACTGAAGCTTTCTTT. This sequence encodes CAAARRGVTEAFF.

V gene TRBV3-1 (or the pseudogene TRBV3-2) combines with J gene TRBJ1-1; weak D call: TRBD1 (5 bases). CDR1 is LGHDT and CDR2 is YNNKEL in the germline V gene (reference sequence). V was trimmed by 1 base and J by 8 bases, leaving 11 bases between them. There are 13 residues in the CDR3. CDR3 sequence: CASSQVGASEAFF. DNA for the CDR3: TGTGCCAGCAGCCAAGTTGGGGCCAGCGAAGCTTTCTTT.

V usage is TRBV6-1 and J usage is TRBJ2-3; TRBD2 agrees at 7 bases. The CDR3 length is 17 residues. V gave up 2 bases and J gave up 0 bases; unmatched junction bases: 8. The V gene's germline CDR1 is MNHNS and CDR2 SASEGT. CDR3: CASSERWMGLSTDTQYF. The CDR3 DNA follows: TGTGCCAGCAGTGAACGCTGGATGGGACTAAGCACAGATACGCAGTATTTT.